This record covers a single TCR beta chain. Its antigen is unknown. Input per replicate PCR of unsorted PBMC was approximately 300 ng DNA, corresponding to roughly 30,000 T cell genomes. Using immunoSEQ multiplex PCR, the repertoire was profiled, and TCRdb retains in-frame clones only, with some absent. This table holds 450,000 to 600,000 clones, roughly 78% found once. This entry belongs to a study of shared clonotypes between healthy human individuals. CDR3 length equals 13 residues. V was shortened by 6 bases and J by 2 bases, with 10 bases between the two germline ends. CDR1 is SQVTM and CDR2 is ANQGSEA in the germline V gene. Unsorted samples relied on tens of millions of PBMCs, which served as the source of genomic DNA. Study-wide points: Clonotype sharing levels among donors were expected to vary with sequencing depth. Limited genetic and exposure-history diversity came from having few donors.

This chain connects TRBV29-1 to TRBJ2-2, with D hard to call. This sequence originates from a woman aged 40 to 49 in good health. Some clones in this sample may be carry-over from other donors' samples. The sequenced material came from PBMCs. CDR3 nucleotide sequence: TGCAGCGTACGACACACCAACACCGGGGAGCTGTTTTTT. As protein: CSVRHTNTGELFF.